The 9 T cell receptor beta chains below all came from one sample that was sequenced in a study of OX40 agonist ivuxolimab in advanced cancers. Measured with immunoSEQ multiplex PCR; TCRdb has only the in-frame clones, and not every one. The sample consists of tens of thousands of clones, roughly four fifths of them appearing once. Specimen: CD4+ or CD8+ T cells sorted from blood, collected in a trial of the OX40 agonist ivuxolimab. The source is an adult with an advanced solid tumor such as melanoma, head and neck, liver or kidney cancer.

The chain combines TRBV19 with TRBJ2-3; 7 nucleotides align to TRBD2. Per germline, CDR1 LNHDA and CDR2 SQIVND (reference sequence). The CDR3 consists of 15 residues. J gave up 0 bases and V 6 bases, and 6 bases lay outside the gene matches. The CDR3 here is CASSPSGYSTDTQYF. For the CDR3, the DNA is TGTGCCAGTAGCCCTAGCGGTTACAGCACAGATACGCAGTATTTT. The variable domain in full, completed from reference TRBV19 and TRBJ2-3, reads DGGITQSPKYLFRKEGQNVTLSCEQNLNHDAMYWYRQDPGQGLRLIYYSQIVNDFQKGDIAEGYSVSREKKESFPLTVTSAQKNPTAFYLCASSPSGYSTDTQYFGPGTRLTVL.

The rearrangement joins TRBV5-4 to TRBJ2-7; the D gene is possibly TRBD2 (6 bases). CDR1 SGHNT and CDR2 YYREEE come from the germline V gene (reference sequence). The CDR3 contains 15 residues. The V gene lost 0 bases and the J gene lost 3 bases, with 13 bases spanning the gap. The CDR3 DNA is TGTGCCAGCAGCTTGGGGCGGGAAGGGTTCTACGAGCAGTACTTC. Amino acids: CASSLGREGFYEQYF.

The chain is built from TRBV19 and TRBJ1-5, with TRBD1 identical over 9 bases. The CDR3 spans 15 residues. From germline, CDR1 is LNHDA and CDR2 SQIVND (reference sequence). With V trimmed by 4 bases and J by 1 base, 2 bases remained unmatched. This CDR3 reads CASSTTGGSNQPQHF. CDR3 nucleotide sequence: TGTGCCAGTAGTACCACAGGGGGCAGCAATCAGCCCCAGCATTTT.

V gene TRBV11-2 combines with J gene TRBJ1-1; 7 bases match TRBD1. The V segment lost 6 bases and the J segment 0 bases; nucleotides outside the gene matches: 4. The CDR3 consists of 14 residues. Germline lookup yields CDR1 SGHAT and CDR2 FQNNGV. CDR3 protein: CASRSGTVNTEAFF. The CDR3 DNA is TGTGCCAGCAGATCCGGGACAGTGAACACTGAAGCTTTCTTT.

The J gene is TRBJ2-7, the V gene TRBV30, with 13 bases matching TRBD2. The J segment lost 6 bases and the V segment lost 2 bases, leaving 7 bases of the junction unmatched. The CDR3 spans 15 residues. Germline V lookup: CDR1 GTSNPN, CDR2 SVGIG (reference sequence). CDR3 coding DNA: TGTGCCTGGAGTTTTCCGGGACTAGCGGGAACCGAGCAGTACTTC. Translating it yields CAWSFPGLAGTEQYF.

The chain combines TRBV7-2 with TRBJ2-2; D gene unclear. Germline CDR1 is SGHTA and CDR2 is FQGNSA. V lost 1 base to trimming and J lost 5 bases, with 5 bases between them. The CDR3 contains 13 residues. The CDR3 sequence: CASSLGGTGELFF. DNA of the CDR3: TGTGCCAGCAGCTTAGGTGGAACCGGGGAGCTGTTTTTT.

V is TRBV10-3 and J is TRBJ2-3, with TRBD2 matching 8 bases. The CDR3 has 13 residues. In germline, CDR1 is ENHRY, CDR2 SYGVKD. V shed 9 bases and J 2 bases; nucleotides not matched to a gene: 4. CDR3 DNA: TGTGCCATTACTAGCGGACCCACAGATACGCAGTATTTT. This gives the protein CAITSGPTDTQYF.

This clone was picked up a small number of times. V is TRBV7-9 and J is TRBJ2-7; D is uncertain. This CDR3 has 12 amino acids. Germline CDR1 is SEHNR and CDR2 is FQNEAQ (reference sequence). Deletions cut 3 bases from V and 4 bases from J, with 7 bases between. DNA for the CDR3: TGTGCCAGCAGCTTGACGGGTTACGAGCAGTACTTC. It is translated as CASSLTGYEQYF.

This clone occurred a few times. The CDR3 loop is CASSIGGTNYGYTF. CDR3 DNA sequence: TGTGCCAGTAGTATAGGGGGAACGAACTATGGCTACACCTTC. This chain connects TRBV19 to TRBJ1-2, with unresolved D. The CDR3 covers 14 residues. Germline V gene data show CDR1 as LNHDA and CDR2 as SQIVND (reference sequence). V lost 1 base to trimming and J lost 2 bases, with 8 bases between them. The entire variable domain, with the rest obtained from reference TRBV19 and TRBJ1-2, is as follows: DGGITQSPKYLFRKEGQNVTLSCEQNLNHDAMYWYRQDPGQGLRLIYYSQIVNDFQKGDIAEGYSVSREKKESFPLTVTSAQKNPTAFYLCASSIGGTNYGYTFGSGTRLTVV.